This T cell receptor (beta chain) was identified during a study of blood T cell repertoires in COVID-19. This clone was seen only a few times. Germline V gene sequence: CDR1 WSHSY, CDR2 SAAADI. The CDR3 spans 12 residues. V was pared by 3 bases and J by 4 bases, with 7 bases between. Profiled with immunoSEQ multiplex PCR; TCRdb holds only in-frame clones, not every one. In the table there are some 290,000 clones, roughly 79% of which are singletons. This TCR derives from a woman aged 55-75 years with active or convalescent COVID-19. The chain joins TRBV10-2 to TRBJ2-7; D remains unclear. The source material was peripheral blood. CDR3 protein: CASSDRAYEQYF. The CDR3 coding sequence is TGCGCCAGCAGTGATCGAGCGTACGAGCAGTACTTC.